One sample yielded the 30 T cell receptor beta chains listed below, sequenced in a study of blood T cell repertoires in COVID-19. The data were produced by immunoSEQ multiplex PCR, yet TCRdb's version contains in-frame clones alone and is incomplete. The table includes about 280,000 clones, more than 75% detected once. Source material: PBMCs or T cells enriched from blood (not recorded which). The receptors were gathered from a woman aged 55-70 years in a cohort exposed to, infected with or recovered from COVID-19 (not recorded which).

The J gene is TRBJ2-7, the V gene TRBV6-5; TRBD2 is a possible D gene (5 bases). Germline V gene sequence: CDR1 MNHEY, CDR2 SVGAGI. With 2 bases removed from V and 2 bases from J, the gap between germline ends came to 7 bases. The CDR3 covers 13 residues. The CDR3 region is CASSYMRAYEQYF. The CDR3 DNA is TGTGCCAGCAGTTACATGCGGGCCTACGAGCAGTACTTC.

This chain connects TRBV7-8 to TRBJ2-1, with 11 bases that match TRBD2. V dropped 5 bases and J dropped 5; count of bases not matched to a gene: 5. CDR1 SGHVS and CDR2 FQNEAQ come from the germline V gene. The CDR3 is 15 amino acids. CDR3 in amino acids: CASSLTSGINNEQFF. The DNA of the CDR3 is TGTGCCAGCAGCCTGACTAGCGGGATAAACAATGAGCAGTTCTTC.

V usage is TRBV18 and J usage is TRBJ2-7; 9 nucleotides match TRBD1. This CDR3 is built from 15 residues. V dropped 3 bases and J dropped 3; count of bases not matched to a gene: 6. The V gene's germline CDR1 is KGHSH and CDR2 LQKENI. CDR3 sequence (DNA): TGTGCCAGCTCACCCGCTCCGGGACAGGGCTACGAGCAGTACTTC. Protein: CASSPAPGQGYEQYF.

This sequence joins TRBV4-1 and TRBJ1-2; tentative D call: TRBD1 (5 bases). With 0 bases removed from V and 12 bases from J, the gap between germline ends came to 17 bases. Looked up from germline, CDR1 is MGHRA and CDR2 is YSYEKL. There are 14 residues in the CDR3. The CDR3 protein is CASSQDQVAGRHTF. The DNA for the CDR3 is TGCGCCAGCAGCCAAGATCAGGTGGCGGGACGGCACACCTTC.

The chain carries TRBV7-2 and TRBJ1-1; D not resolved. From germline, CDR1 is SGHTA and CDR2 FQGNSA. This CDR3 contains 16 residues. V was trimmed by 1 base and J by 3 bases, leaving 15 bases between them. CDR3 protein: CASSLDGGERDTEAFF. CDR3 sequence (DNA): TGTGCCAGCAGCTTAGATGGCGGGGAGAGGGACACTGAAGCTTTCTTT.

This clone has a single count. The V gene is TRBV28, the J gene TRBJ1-2, with D unclear. CDR1 and CDR2 (germline): MDHEN, SYDVKM. This CDR3 is 14 amino acids long. V gave up 4 bases and J gave up 8 bases, with 17 bases separating them. CDR3 sequence: CASSSPPRAGGYTF. CDR3 nucleotide sequence: TGTGCCAGCAGTTCCCCACCAAGGGCGGGAGGCTACACCTTC.

The chain carries TRBV19 and TRBJ2-1, with a possible D match to TRBD1 (5 bases). Trimming removed 10 bases at V and 4 bases at J, with 11 bases between. Germline CDR1 reads LNHDA; CDR2 reads SQIVND (reference sequence). The CDR3 runs 12 residues. The CDR3 reads CATTAGYNEQFF. CDR3 sequence (DNA): TGTGCCACTACCGCAGGGTACAATGAGCAGTTCTTC.

The chain recombines TRBV23-1 with TRBJ1-5, with TRBD1 matching over 8 bases. TRBV23-1 is labeled an ORF, and its function is uncertain. There are 15 residues in the CDR3. Trimming took 8 bases from V and 1 from J; bases not matched to a gene: 7. CDR3 sequence: CASAAGTGSNQPQHF. The CDR3 DNA sequence: TGCGCCAGCGCGGCCGGGACAGGAAGCAATCAGCCCCAGCATTTT.

Turning to this clone: Other DNA sequences from this sample encode an identical CDR3 as well. The V and J genes are TRBV3-1 (or the pseudogene TRBV3-2) and TRBJ1-3, with no clear D. Germline CDR1 reads LGHDT; CDR2 reads YNNKEL (reference sequence). The CDR3 is made up of 14 amino acids. V dropped 6 bases and J dropped 0 bases, with 9 bases sitting between them. The CDR3 sequence: CASSQSFSGNTIYF. In DNA form, the CDR3 reads TGTGCCAGCAGTCAGTCATTCTCTGGAAACACCATATATTTT.

The rearrangement links TRBV29-1 to TRBJ1-5, with D unresolved. Germline CDR1 SQVTM, CDR2 ANQGSEA. There are 12 residues in the CDR3. Trimming shortened V by 4 bases and J by 3 bases, and 7 bases separated the two germline ends. CDR3 nucleotide sequence: TGCAGCGTTGGGGCAGTCAATCAGCCCCAGCATTTT. It translates to CSVGAVNQPQHF.

V usage is TRBV28 and J usage is TRBJ2-3; D is possibly TRBD2 (5 bases). Trimming took off 4 bases at V and 2 bases at J, with 13 bases between the two ends. The CDR3 sequence is 15 residues long. Germline values: CDR1 MDHEN, CDR2 SYDVKM. CDR3 DNA: TGTGCCAGCAGTTCGGACGGACTCGACACAGATACGCAGTATTTT. Residues: CASSSDGLDTDTQYF.

This clone came up once. J is TRBJ2-7 and V is TRBV19, with TRBD1 matching over 8 bases. The CDR3 spans 15 residues. Germline V CDR1 and CDR2: LNHDA, SQIVND (reference sequence). Trimming took 8 bases from V and 7 from J; bases not matched to a gene: 16. CDR3 residues: CASSQGASFPREQYF. CDR3 sequence (DNA): TGTGCCAGTTCTCAGGGGGCTTCGTTCCCAAGAGAGCAGTACTTC.

The genes are TRBV6-5 and TRBJ1-6, with D possibly being TRBD1 (5 bases). CDR1 is MNHEY and CDR2 is SVGAGI in the germline V gene. V was cut by 7 bases and J by 7 bases, with 11 bases left in between. There are 13 residues in the CDR3. The CDR3 DNA is TGTGCCAGCACCTGGGACTCAAATTCACCCCTCCACTTT. Its translation is CASTWDSNSPLHF.

The V call is TRBV27, the J call TRBJ2-3; 13 nucleotides align to TRBD2. The CDR3 totals 18 residues. The J segment lost 7 bases and the V segment lost 4 bases, leaving 14 bases of the junction unmatched. Germline assignment: CDR1 MNHEY and CDR2 SMNVEV (reference sequence). The CDR3 sequence is CASSSMRTSGSLPYTQYF. CDR3 bases: TGTGCCAGCAGTTCTATGCGGACTAGCGGGAGTCTCCCTTATACGCAGTATTTT.

The rearrangement links TRBV4-3 to TRBJ2-4, with TRBD2 matching 10 bases. The V and J ends lost 4 bases and 6 bases, in that order; junction bases with no gene match: 6. The length of the CDR3 is 15 residues. Germline lookup yields CDR1 LGHNA and CDR2 YSLEER. The CDR3: CASSPSGSSGNIQYF. DNA of the CDR3: TGCGCCAGCAGCCCTAGCGGGAGTTCCGGAAACATTCAGTACTTC.

V is TRBV5-1 and J is TRBJ2-1; 14 bases map to TRBD2. The CDR3 extends over 15 amino acids. V dropped 4 bases and J dropped 10; count of bases not matched to a gene: 7. Germline CDR1 reads SGHRS; CDR2 reads YFSETQ. CDR3: CASSGLAGGKGEQFF. In nucleotides, the CDR3 is TGCGCCAGCAGCGGACTAGCGGGAGGAAAGGGCGAGCAGTTCTTC.

This chain links TRBV6-2 or TRBV6-3 with TRBJ1-1; TRBD1 matches 9 bases. V dropped 5 bases and J dropped 8; count of bases not matched to a gene: 12. This CDR3 region has 15 residues. Germline V gives CDR1 MNHEY, CDR2 SVGEGT. CDR3 protein: CASSRSGQGTREAFF. The CDR3 DNA is TGTGCCAGCAGTCGCTCGGGACAGGGTACCCGAGAAGCTTTCTTT.

This clone appeared a single time. The chain links TRBV15 to TRBJ1-5; 7 bases map to TRBD1. The germline V gene has CDR1 LNHNV and CDR2 YYDKDF (reference sequence). The CDR3 sequence is 18 residues long. The V and J ends lost 4 bases and 2 bases, in that order; junction bases with no gene match: 14. The CDR3 sequence: CATSISGTVPTGNQPQHF. The CDR3 coding sequence is TGTGCCACCAGCATATCCGGGACAGTTCCAACTGGCAATCAGCCCCAGCATTTT.

V gene TRBV14 combines with J gene TRBJ2-1; 7 nucleotides line up with TRBD2. V lost 0 bases to trimming and J lost 9 bases; unmatched junction nucleotides: 11. CDR1 and CDR2 from the germline V gene are SGHDN and FVKESK. The CDR3 runs 16 residues. The DNA for the CDR3 is TGTGCCAGCAGCCAAGATCTGGGGGAGGGCCGTAGTGAGCAGTTCTTC. Its protein is CASSQDLGEGRSEQFF.

The chain carries TRBV28 and TRBJ2-2, with 7 bases matching TRBD2. The CDR3 is 14 amino acids. Per the germline V gene, CDR1 is MDHEN and CDR2 is SYDVKM. V lost 6 bases, J lost 4 bases, and 5 bases stayed unmatched. CDR3 residues: CASRLAAPTGELFF. The CDR3 region has the DNA TGTGCCAGCAGGCTAGCGGCACCCACCGGGGAGCTGTTTTTT.

The rearrangement joins TRBV18 to TRBJ2-1; 9 bases match TRBD2. Germline V gene data show CDR1 as KGHSH and CDR2 as LQKENI. This CDR3 contains 17 residues. The V gene end was trimmed by 5 bases and the J gene end by 4 bases; junction bases not matched to a gene: 12. The CDR3 DNA follows: TGTGCCAGCTCAATAAGTCGAGCGGGAGGATTGTACAATGAGCAGTTCTTC. Encoded protein: CASSISRAGGLYNEQFF.

The chain is built from TRBV14 and TRBJ1-6; no clear D. The germline V gene encodes CDR1 SGHDN and CDR2 FVKESK. This CDR3 comprises 14 residues. V lost 1 base and J lost 10, with 11 bases in between. Here the CDR3 DNA reads TGTGCCAGCAGCCAAGGAGCAGAGGGATCACCCCTCCACTTT. This encodes CASSQGAEGSPLHF. Full variable domain (remainder filled in from reference TRBV14 and TRBJ1-6): EAGVTQFPSHSVIEKGQTVTLRCDPISGHDNLYWYRRVMGKEIKFLLHFVKESKQDESGMPNNRFLAERTGGTYSTLKVQPAELEDSGVYFCASSQGAEGSPLHFGNGTRLTVT.

The chain couples TRBV5-4 to TRBJ1-2; D might be TRBD1 (5 bases). Germline V CDR1 and CDR2: SGHNT, YYREEE (reference sequence). The CDR3 sequence is 12 residues long. The V and J ends lost 3 bases and 7 bases respectively, with 10 bases between them. CDR3 sequence: CASSSGWGGYTF. For the CDR3, the DNA is TGTGCCAGCAGCTCAGGGTGGGGTGGCTACACCTTC.

V and J are TRBV28 and TRBJ2-7; possible D gene TRBD1, 8 bases. Looked up from germline, CDR1 is MDHEN and CDR2 is SYDVKM. The CDR3 consists of 17 residues. V was trimmed by 6 bases and J by 4 bases, leaving 25 bases between them. DNA of the CDR3: TGTGCCAGCAGCCGTTTTAGCGGGCAGGGGGCCGGGTACGAGCAGTACTTC. Its translation is CASSRFSGQGAGYEQYF.

This rearrangement joins TRBV3-1 (or the pseudogene TRBV3-2) to TRBJ2-3, with D unresolved. There are 15 residues in the CDR3. Trimming took off 0 bases at V and 0 bases at J, with 7 bases between the two ends. In germline, CDR1 is LGHDT, CDR2 YNNKEL (reference sequence). The CDR3 bases are TGTGCCAGCAGCCAAGATCCCGTGAGCACAGATACGCAGTATTTT. Amino acids: CASSQDPVSTDTQYF.

This clone was detected only once. The chain employs TRBV11-3 and TRBJ2-1; the match to TRBD2 covers 7 bases. CDR3 length equals 13 residues. The germline V gene encodes CDR1 SGHNT and CDR2 YENEEA. With 1 base clipped from V and 7 bases from J, the junction kept 1 base outside the gene matches. CDR3 region: CASSLGGGNEQFF. The CDR3 DNA follows: TGTGCCAGCAGCTTAGGCGGGGGTAATGAGCAGTTCTTC.

This chain links TRBV7-3 with TRBJ1-5, with 10 bases identical to TRBD1. The CDR3 loop spans 15 amino acids. V dropped 4 bases and J dropped 5; count of bases not matched to a gene: 5. CDR1 and CDR2 from the germline V gene are SGHTA and FQGTGA. The DNA of the CDR3 is TGTGCCAGCAGCTCCCCCGGACAGGGGGATCAGCCCCAGCATTTT. This sequence encodes CASSSPGQGDQPQHF.

This rearrangement joins TRBV7-3 to TRBJ2-1; 15 nucleotides line up with TRBD2. V lost 10 bases to trimming and J lost 10 bases; unmatched junction nucleotides: 5. In germline, CDR1 is SGHTA, CDR2 FQGTGA. The CDR3 runs to 13 residues. DNA for the CDR3: TGTGCCACATCCGGGACTAGCGGGGGGGAGCAGTTCTTC. It specifies CATSGTSGGEQFF.

The genes are TRBV7-2 and TRBJ2-1, with 10 bases that match TRBD2. CDR1 and CDR2 from the germline V gene are SGHTA and FQGNSA. Losses at the gene ends were 8 bases for V and 15 bases for J; bases not matched to a gene: 28. The CDR3 is 18 amino acids. In DNA, the CDR3 is TGTGCCAGCCTCCCTTACCCGACCGACTCGGGCCCAGCGGGAGGGGGGTTCTTC. This sequence encodes CASLPYPTDSGPAGGGFF. Looking up the rest from reference TRBV7-2 and TRBJ2-1 gives the full variable domain: GAGVSQSPSNKVTEKGKDVELRCDPISGHTALYWYRQSLGQGLEFLIYFQGNSAPDKSGLPSDRFSAERTGGSVSTLTIQRTQQEDSAVYLCASLPYPTDSGPAGGGFFGPGTRLTVL.

The rearrangement links TRBV30 to TRBJ2-7, with 9 bases matching TRBD1. The CDR3 has 13 residues. The germline gives CDR1 GTSNPN, CDR2 SVGIG (reference sequence). The DNA for the CDR3 is TGTGCGACAGGGGGGATGGCTCCCTACGAGCAGTACTTC. This sequence encodes CATGGMAPYEQYF.